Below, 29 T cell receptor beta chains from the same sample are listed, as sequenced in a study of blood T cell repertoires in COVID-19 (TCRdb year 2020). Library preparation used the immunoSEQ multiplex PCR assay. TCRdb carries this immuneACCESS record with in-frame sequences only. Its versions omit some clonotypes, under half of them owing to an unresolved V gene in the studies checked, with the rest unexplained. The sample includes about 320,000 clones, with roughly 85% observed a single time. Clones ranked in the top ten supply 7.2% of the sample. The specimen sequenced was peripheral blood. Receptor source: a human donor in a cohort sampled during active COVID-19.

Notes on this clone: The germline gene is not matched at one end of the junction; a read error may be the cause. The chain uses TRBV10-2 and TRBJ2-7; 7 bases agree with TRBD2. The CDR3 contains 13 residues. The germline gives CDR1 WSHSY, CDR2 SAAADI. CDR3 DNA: TGCGCCAGCAGTGAGAGGGAAGAGCGGGGCGGACTCTTC. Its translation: CASSEREERGGLF.

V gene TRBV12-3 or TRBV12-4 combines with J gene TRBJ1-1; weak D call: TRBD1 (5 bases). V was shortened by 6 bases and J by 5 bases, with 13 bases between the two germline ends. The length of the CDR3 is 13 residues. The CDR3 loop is CASSSGWSTEAFF. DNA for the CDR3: TGTGCCAGCAGCTCAGGGTGGTCGACTGAAGCTTTCTTT.

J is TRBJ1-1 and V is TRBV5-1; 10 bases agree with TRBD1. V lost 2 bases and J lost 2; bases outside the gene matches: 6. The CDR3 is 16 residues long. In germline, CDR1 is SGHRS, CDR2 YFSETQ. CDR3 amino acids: CASSLWDRGVNTEAFF. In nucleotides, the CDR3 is TGCGCCAGCAGCTTATGGGACAGGGGAGTTAACACTGAAGCTTTCTTT.

DNA of the CDR3: TGTGCCAGCAGTGCGTCTTCGGGGGTTGACACTGAAGCTTTCTTT. Translated, it gives CASSASSGVDTEAFF. The chain joins TRBV25-1 to TRBJ1-1, with D maybe TRBD1 (5 bases). In germline, CDR1 is MGHDK, CDR2 SYGVNS. The CDR3 runs to 15 residues. Between the trimmed V and J ends, which lost 4 bases and 3 bases, there was a span of 15 bases. The full variable domain, completed using reference TRBV25-1 and TRBJ1-1, is EADIYQTPRYLVIGTGKKITLECSQTMGHDKMYWYQQDPGMELHLIHYSYGVNSTEKGDLSSESTVSRIRTEHFPLTLESARPSHTSQYLCASSASSGVDTEAFFGQGTRLTVV.

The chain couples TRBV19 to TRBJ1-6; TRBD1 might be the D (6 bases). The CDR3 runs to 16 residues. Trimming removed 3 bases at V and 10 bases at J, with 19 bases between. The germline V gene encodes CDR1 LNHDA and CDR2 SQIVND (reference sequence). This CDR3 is CASSIPGRGYRSPLHF. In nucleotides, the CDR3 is TGTGCCAGTAGTATCCCCGGCAGGGGTTATAGATCACCCCTCCACTTT. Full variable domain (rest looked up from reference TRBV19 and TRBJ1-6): DGGITQSPKYLFRKEGQNVTLSCEQNLNHDAMYWYRQDPGQGLRLIYYSQIVNDFQKGDIAEGYSVSREKKESFPLTVTSAQKNPTAFYLCASSIPGRGYRSPLHFGNGTRLTVT.

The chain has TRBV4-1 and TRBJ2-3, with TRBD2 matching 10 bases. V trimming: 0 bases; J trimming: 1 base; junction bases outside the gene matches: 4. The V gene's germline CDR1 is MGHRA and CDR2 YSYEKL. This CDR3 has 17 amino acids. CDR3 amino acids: CASSQDGAGGGTDTQYF. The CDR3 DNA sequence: TGCGCCAGCAGCCAAGATGGAGCGGGGGGGGGCACAGATACGCAGTATTTT.

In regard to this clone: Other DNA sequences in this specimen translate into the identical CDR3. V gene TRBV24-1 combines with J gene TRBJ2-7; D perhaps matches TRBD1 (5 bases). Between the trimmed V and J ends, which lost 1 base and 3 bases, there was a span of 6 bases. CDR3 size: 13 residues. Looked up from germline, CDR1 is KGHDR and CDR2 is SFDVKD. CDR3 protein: CATSDFQGYEQYF. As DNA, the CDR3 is TGTGCCACCAGTGATTTTCAGGGCTACGAGCAGTACTTC.

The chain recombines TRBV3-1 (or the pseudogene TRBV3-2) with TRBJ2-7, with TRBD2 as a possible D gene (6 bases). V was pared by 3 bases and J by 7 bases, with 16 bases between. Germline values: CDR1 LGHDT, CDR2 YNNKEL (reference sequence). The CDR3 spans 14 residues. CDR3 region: CASSHRDGRGEQYF. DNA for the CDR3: TGTGCCAGCAGCCACCGGGACGGGAGAGGGGAGCAGTACTTC.

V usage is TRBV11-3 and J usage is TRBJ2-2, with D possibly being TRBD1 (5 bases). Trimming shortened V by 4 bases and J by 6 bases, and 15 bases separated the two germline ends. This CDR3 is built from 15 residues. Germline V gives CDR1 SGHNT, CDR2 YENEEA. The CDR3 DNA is TGTGCCAGCAGCTCCAGGGAATGGAAAGCCGGGGAGCTGTTTTTT. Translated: CASSSREWKAGELFF.

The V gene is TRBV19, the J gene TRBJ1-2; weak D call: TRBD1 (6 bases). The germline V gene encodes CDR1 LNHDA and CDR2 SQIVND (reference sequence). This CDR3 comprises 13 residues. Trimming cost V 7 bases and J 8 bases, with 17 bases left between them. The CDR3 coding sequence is TGTGCCAGTACGAGGGGGGGTTGGTGGGGCTACACCTTC. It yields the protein CASTRGGWWGYTF.

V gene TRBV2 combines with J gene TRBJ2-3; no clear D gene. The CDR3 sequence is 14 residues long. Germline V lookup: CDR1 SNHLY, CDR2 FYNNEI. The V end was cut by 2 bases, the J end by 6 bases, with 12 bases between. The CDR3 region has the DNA TGTGCCAGCAGTGAAAACGGAGCCTGGGATACGCAGTATTTT. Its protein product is CASSENGAWDTQYF. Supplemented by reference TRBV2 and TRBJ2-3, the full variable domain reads EPEVTQTPSHQVTQMGQEVILRCVPISNHLYFYWYRQILGQKVEFLVSFYNNEISEKSEIFDDQFSVERPDGSNFTLKIRSTKLEDSAMYFCASSENGAWDTQYFGPGTRLTVL.

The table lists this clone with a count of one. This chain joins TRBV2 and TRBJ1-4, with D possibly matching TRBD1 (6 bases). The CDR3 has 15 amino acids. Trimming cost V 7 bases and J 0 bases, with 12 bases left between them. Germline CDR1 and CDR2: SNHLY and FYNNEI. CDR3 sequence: CASKTYRATNEKLFF. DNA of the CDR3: TGTGCCAGCAAGACTTACAGGGCAACTAATGAAAAACTGTTTTTT.

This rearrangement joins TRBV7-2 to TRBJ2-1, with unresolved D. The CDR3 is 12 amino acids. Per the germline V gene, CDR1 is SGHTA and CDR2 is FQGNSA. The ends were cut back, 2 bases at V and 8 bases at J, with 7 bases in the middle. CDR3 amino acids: CASSLMFDEQFF. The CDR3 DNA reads TGTGCCAGCAGCTTAATGTTCGATGAGCAGTTCTTC.

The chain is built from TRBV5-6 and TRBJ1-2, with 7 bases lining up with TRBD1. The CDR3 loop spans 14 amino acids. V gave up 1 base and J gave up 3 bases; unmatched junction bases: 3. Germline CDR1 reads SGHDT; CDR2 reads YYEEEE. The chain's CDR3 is CASSLSGTDYGYTF. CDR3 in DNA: TGTGCCAGCAGCTTGTCAGGGACAGACTATGGCTACACCTTC. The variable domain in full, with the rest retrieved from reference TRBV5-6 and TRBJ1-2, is DAGVTQSPTHLIKTRGQQVTLRCSPKSGHDTVSWYQQALGQGPQFIFQYYEEEERQRGNFPDRFSGHQFPNYSSELNVNALLLGDSALYLCASSLSGTDYGYTFGSGTRLTVV.

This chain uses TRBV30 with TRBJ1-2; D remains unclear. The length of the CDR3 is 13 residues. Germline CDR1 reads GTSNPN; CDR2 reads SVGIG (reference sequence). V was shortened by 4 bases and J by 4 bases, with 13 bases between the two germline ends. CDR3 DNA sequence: TGTGCCTGGAATTTGGCCCTAGGCTATGGCTACACCTTC. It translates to CAWNLALGYGYTF. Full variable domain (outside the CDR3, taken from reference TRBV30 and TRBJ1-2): SQTIHQWPATLVQPVGSPLSLECTVEGTSNPNLYWYRQAAGRGLQLLFYSVGIGQISSEVPQNLSASRPQDRQFILSSKKLLLSDSGFYLCAWNLALGYGYTFGSGTRLTVV.

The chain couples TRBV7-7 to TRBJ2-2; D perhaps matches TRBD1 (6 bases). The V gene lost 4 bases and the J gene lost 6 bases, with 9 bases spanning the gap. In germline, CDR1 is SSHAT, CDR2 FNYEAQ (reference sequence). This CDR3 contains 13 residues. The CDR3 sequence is CASSSKGAGELFF. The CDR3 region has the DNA TGTGCCAGCAGCTCTAAGGGGGCCGGGGAGCTGTTTTTT.

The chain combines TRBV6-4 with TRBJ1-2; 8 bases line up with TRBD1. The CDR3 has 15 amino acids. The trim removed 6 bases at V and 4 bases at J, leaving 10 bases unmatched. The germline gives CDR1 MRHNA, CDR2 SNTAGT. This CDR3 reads CASRATGTGPYGYTF. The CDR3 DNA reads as TGTGCCAGCAGAGCGACCGGGACAGGTCCCTATGGCTACACCTTC.

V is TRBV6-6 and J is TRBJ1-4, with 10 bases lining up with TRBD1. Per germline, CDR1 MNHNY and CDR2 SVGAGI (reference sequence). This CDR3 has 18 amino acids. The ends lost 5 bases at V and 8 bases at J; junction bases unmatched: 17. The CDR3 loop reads CASSPSGTGEEGIEKLFF. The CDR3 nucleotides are TGTGCCAGCAGTCCCTCCGGGACAGGGGAAGAAGGGATCGAAAAACTGTTTTTT.

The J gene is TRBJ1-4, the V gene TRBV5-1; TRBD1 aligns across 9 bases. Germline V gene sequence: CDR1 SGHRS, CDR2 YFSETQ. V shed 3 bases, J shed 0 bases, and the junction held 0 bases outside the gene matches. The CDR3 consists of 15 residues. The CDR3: CASSWTGATNEKLFF. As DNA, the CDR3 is TGCGCCAGCAGCTGGACAGGGGCAACTAATGAAAAACTGTTTTTT.

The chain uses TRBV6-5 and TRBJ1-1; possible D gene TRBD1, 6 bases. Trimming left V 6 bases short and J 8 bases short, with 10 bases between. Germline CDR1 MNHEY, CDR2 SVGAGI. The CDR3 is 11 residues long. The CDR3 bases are TGTGCCAGCAGCCCCGGGACAGAAGCTTTCTTT. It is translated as CASSPGTEAFF.

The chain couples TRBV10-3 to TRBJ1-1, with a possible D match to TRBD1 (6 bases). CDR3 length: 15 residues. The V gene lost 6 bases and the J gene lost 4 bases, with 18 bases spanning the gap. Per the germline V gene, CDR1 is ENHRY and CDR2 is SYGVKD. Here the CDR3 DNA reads TGTGCCATCAGAGTTAGGGGGTTCCAAGGCACTGAAGCTTTCTTT. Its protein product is CAIRVRGFQGTEAFF.

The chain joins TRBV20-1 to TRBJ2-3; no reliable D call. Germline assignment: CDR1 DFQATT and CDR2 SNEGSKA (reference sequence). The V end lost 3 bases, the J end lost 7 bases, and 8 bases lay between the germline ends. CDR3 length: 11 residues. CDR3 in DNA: TGCAGTGCTAGGGCCGCCCATACGCAGTATTTT. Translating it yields CSARAAHTQYF.

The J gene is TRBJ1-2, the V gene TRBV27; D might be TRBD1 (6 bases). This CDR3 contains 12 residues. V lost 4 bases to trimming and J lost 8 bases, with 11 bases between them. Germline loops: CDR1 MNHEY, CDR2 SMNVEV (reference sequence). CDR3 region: CASSSRGSGYTF. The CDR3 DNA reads TGTGCCAGCAGTTCCAGGGGATCGGGCTACACCTTC.

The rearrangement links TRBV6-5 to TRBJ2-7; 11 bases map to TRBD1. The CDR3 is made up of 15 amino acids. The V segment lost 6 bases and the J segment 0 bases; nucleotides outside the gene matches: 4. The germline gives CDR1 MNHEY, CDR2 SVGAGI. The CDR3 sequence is CASRDRGRNSYEQYF. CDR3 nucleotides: TGTGCCAGCAGGGACAGGGGGCGAAACTCCTACGAGCAGTACTTC.

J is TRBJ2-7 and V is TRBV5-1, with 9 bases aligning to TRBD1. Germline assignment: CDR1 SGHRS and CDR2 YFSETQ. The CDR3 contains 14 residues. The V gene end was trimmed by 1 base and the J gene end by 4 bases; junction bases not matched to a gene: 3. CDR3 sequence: CASSLSGTGYEQYF. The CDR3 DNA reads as TGCGCCAGCAGCTTGTCTGGGACAGGGTACGAGCAGTACTTC.

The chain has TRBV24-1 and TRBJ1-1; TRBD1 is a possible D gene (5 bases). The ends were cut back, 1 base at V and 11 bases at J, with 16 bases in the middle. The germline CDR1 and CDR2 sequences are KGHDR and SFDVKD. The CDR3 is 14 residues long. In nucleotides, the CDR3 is TGTGCCACCAGTGATTTTGGGTTGGGAAGGGGTGCTTTCTTT. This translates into CATSDFGLGRGAFF.

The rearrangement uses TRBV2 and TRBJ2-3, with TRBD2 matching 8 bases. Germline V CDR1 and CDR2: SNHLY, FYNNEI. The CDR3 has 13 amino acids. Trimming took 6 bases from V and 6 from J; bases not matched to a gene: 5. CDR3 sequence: CASRRGVMDTQYF. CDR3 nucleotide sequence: TGTGCCAGCAGGCGGGGGGTCATGGATACGCAGTATTTT. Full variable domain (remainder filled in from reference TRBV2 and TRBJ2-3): EPEVTQTPSHQVTQMGQEVILRCVPISNHLYFYWYRQILGQKVEFLVSFYNNEISEKSEIFDDQFSVERPDGSNFTLKIRSTKLEDSAMYFCASRRGVMDTQYFGPGTRLTVL.

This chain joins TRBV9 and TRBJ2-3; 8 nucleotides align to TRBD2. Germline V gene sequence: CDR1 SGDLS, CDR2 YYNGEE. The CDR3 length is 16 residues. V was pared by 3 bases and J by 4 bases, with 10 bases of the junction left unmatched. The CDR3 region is CASSATGTRGSDTQYF. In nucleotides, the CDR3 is TGTGCCAGCAGCGCAACCGGGACTAGGGGTTCAGATACGCAGTATTTT.

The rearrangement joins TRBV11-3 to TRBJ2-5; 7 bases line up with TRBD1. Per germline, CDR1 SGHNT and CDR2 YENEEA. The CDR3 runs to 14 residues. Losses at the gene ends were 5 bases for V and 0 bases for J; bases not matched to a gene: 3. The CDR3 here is CASSGGQHQETQYF. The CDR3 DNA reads TGTGCCAGCAGCGGGGGACAGCACCAAGAGACCCAGTACTTC.